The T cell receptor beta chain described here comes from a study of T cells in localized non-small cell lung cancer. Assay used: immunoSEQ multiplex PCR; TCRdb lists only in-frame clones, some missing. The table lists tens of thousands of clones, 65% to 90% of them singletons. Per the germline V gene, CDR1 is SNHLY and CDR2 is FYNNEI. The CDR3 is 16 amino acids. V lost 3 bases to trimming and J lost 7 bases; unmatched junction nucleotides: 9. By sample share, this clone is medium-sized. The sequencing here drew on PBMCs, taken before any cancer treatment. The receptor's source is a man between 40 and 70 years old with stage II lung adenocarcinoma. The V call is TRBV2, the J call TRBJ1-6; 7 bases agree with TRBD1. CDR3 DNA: TGTGCCAGCAGTGACCTCGGGACAGTGAACAATTCACCCCTCCACTTT. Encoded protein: CASSDLGTVNNSPLHF.